This T cell receptor beta chain was recorded in a study of OX40 agonist ivuxolimab in advanced cancers. Points on this clone: What it binds is unknown.

The study sampled blood at baseline, cycle 4 day 1, and cycle 7 day 1. Clones were sequenced by immunoSEQ multiplex PCR, and TCRdb holds only the in-frame ones, with some missing. The table shows about 43,000 clones, with about nine tenths occurring only once. Overall study findings and caveats: Patients with a partial response at 0.1-3.0 mg/kg had among the lowest clonal expansion.

CDR1 WSHSY and CDR2 SAAADI come from the germline V gene. V was shortened by 6 bases and J by 1 base, with 6 bases between the two germline ends. There are 12 residues in the CDR3. The chain combines TRBV10-2 with TRBJ1-1; D unresolved. Source: CD4+ or CD8+ T cells sorted from blood, taken in a trial of the OX40 agonist ivuxolimab. The sequence was obtained from an adult with an advanced solid tumor such as melanoma, head and neck, liver or kidney cancer. CDR3 DNA sequence: TGCGCCAGCAGCCTAGAGAACACTGAAGCTTTCTTT. This sequence encodes CASSLENTEAFF.